Listed below are T cell receptor beta chains from one sample, sequenced in a study of cytomegalovirus exposure and HLA in healthy donors. The data were produced by immunoSEQ multiplex PCR, yet TCRdb's version contains in-frame clones alone and is incomplete. Here the sample spans 130,000 to 150,000 clones, approximately 80% being singletons. The specimen sequenced was PBMCs. These receptors all come from a man aged 18 to 29 in good health and CMV-seronegative. CDR3s include the opening cysteine and the closing phenylalanine or tryptophan.

j_gene	v_gene	CDR3aa
TRBJ2-2	TRBV2	CASSEAELAGVGTGELFF
TRBJ1-2	TRBV19	CASSIPGQVSHFYTF
NA	TRBV27	CASSGQPPYEQYF
TRBJ1-1	TRBV2	CASSPRAGGAFF
TRBJ2-7	TRBV12-5	CASGLVLSGLVREQYF
TRBJ2-3	TRBV7-9	CASSLAGTKRMNTQYF
TRBJ1-2	TRBV30	CAWSGPQSTIYYGYTF
TRBJ2-7	TRBV5-6	CASSPAGLGGYYEQYF
TRBJ2-3	TRBV7-8	CASSLVVSAGRTDTQYF
TRBJ2-7	TRBV5-1	CASSPDRSYEQYF
TRBJ2-3	TRBV11-2	CATGYRGSTDTQYF
TRBJ2-1	TRBV6-4	CASSDIGASYNEQFF
TRBJ2-2	TRBV7-2	CASSLASSERGGTGELFF
TRBJ2-7	TRBV29-1	CSVARQGEYEQYF
TRBJ1-4	TRBV6-5	CASSHGGLNEKLFF
TRBJ2-7	TRBV27	CASSSGTGYEQYF
TRBJ1-4	TRBV2	CASSVMNRGSGLFF